Listed below are T cell receptor beta chains from one sample, sequenced in a study of beta chain features in type 1 diabetes. The table came from immunoSEQ multiplex PCR; TCRdb's copy has only in-frame clones and leaves some out. The table lists some 330,000 clones, approximately 11% of them singletons. Material: naive CD4+ T cells from blood. The receptors shown here come from a woman under 40 in good health. CDR3s include the opening cysteine and the closing phenylalanine or tryptophan.

15	TRBJ2-3	TRBV28	CASTHWTSSTDTQYF
14	TRBJ1-1	TRBV7-2	CASSQFDTASEAFF
14	TRBJ2-1	TRBV7-3	CASSLIHGSVGQFF
18	TRBJ2-7	TRBV4-3	CASSPRAGLADGVYEQYF
14	TRBJ1-2	TRBV9	CASSPFGQEDGYTF
15	TRBJ2-7	TRBV19	CASSISGTGLYEQYF
14	TRBJ2-2	TRBV5-1	CASSSGRGTGELFF
14	TRBJ2-7	TRBV4-2	CASSQVRGSNEQYF
12	TRBJ2-7	TRBV7-2	CASSPPGYEQYF
13	TRBJ1-1	TRBV25-1	CASSEPGSREAFF
13	TRBJ2-3	TRBV7-6	CASSLDLEGTQYF
17	TRBJ2-4	TRBV5-6	CASSPGLAAVAKNIQYF
20	TRBJ2-3	TRBV4-3	CASSQDPSGRALFSTDTQYF
14	TRBJ2-7	TRBV2	CASSEESESYEQYF
15	TRBJ2-6	TRBV28	CASRQGSSGANVLTF
13	TRBJ2-7	TRBV6-1	CASGDRGSYEQYF
12	TRBJ1-5	TRBV5-6	CASSSGGQPQHF
16	TRBJ2-3	TRBV14	CASSQERLAAADTQYF
14	TRBJ2-5	TRBV6-1	CASSEGGTKETQYF
16	TRBJ1-2	TRBV7-3	CASSLRGGTLGYGYTF
17	TRBJ2-5	TRBV28	CASSLQGAGNWGETQYF
17	TRBJ2-5	TRBV4-3	CASSQDYPGDGGETQYF
15	TRBJ2-7	TRBV6-5	CASRPARGHSYEQYF
16	TRBJ2-5	TRBV7-2	CASSLWAGGPSETQYF
12	TRBJ2-5	TRBV6-5	CASLGGAETQYF
17	TRBJ2-1	TRBV19	CASSTRSGTSGVNEQFF
13	TRBJ2-7	TRBV14	CASRPSGNYEQYF
14	TRBJ2-5	TRBV30	CAWSNLAGGKTQYF
14	TRBJ2-3	TRBV7-9	CASSWGLAADTQYF
15	TRBJ1-4	TRBV4-3	CASSYRQGADEKLFF
13	TRBJ2-7	TRBV19	CASSTQGAYEQYF
15	TRBJ2-7	TRBV7-3	CASSLGAGRNHEQYF
15	TRBJ2-1	TRBV7-3	CASSLTSGTYNEQFF
14	TRBJ2-1	TRBV7-7	CASAETSGYNEQFF
12	TRBJ2-3	TRBV29-1	CSVGQGPDTQYF
13	TRBJ2-5	TRBV27	CASSYRARETQYF
20	TRBJ2-1	TRBV9	CASSVATTSGRIPSYNEQFF
16	TRBJ2-3	TRBV29-1	CSVGGASGRAVDTQYF
12	TRBJ2-7	TRBV5-1	CASSIRGYEQYF
14	TRBJ2-1	TRBV29-1	CSVESRDVYNEQFF
14	TRBJ2-1	TRBV5-1	CASSTGTSGSEQFF
14	TRBJ2-5	TRBV2	CASSVRAGQETQYF
13	TRBJ2-3	TRBV29-1	CSVLLAGGDTQYF
15	TRBJ1-2	TRBV19	CASSTPTGNNYGYTF
15	TRBJ1-5	TRBV2	CASSEDSAGDQPQHF
14	TRBJ2-5	TRBV5-1	CASGLAGDQETQYF
15	TRBJ2-1	TRBV11-2	CASSFEGGRESEQFF
14	TRBJ2-5	TRBV7-2	CASSSIAGAQTQYF
15	TRBJ2-1	TRBV27	CASRRLAGPYNEQFF
17	TRBJ2-1	TRBV28	CASSSNLLAGLYNEQFF
18	TRBJ1-5	TRBV29-1	CSVGKKGEGGIGNQPQHF
13	TRBJ2-5	TRBV11-2	CASSPGLGETQYF
14	TRBJ2-5	TRBV19	CASSRTSGQETQYF
13	TRBJ1-3	TRBV7-2	CASSSDRGNTIYF